This is a list of T cell receptor beta chains from one sample in a study of T cells after yellow fever vaccination. One entry per CDR3 protein results from TCRdb running MiXCR on the 5' RACE reads. The sample lists some 73,000 distinct CDR3 sequences, over 7.5% occurring once. This specimen was CD8+ T cells sorted from PBMCs, taken on the day of the yellow fever booster vaccination. The receptors shown here come from a man younger than 40 who received the YFV17D yellow fever vaccine. CDR3s include the opening cysteine and the closing phenylalanine or tryptophan. A D gene is named only where the DNA matches it firmly. Where a row states a size, it is once, few, many or the class of an expanded clone; other rows omit it.

>TRBV12-5|.|12|TRBJ2-2|.
CASTGDTGELFF
TGTGCTAGTACGGGGGACACCGGGGAGCTGTTTTTT
>TRBV7-2|.|13|TRBJ1-5|few
CASSFVQNQPQHF
TGTGCCAGCAGCTTCGTTCAAAATCAGCCCCAGCATTTT
>TRBV6-2/TRBV6-3|.|14|TRBJ2-2|few
CASRTLASTGELFF
TGTGCCAGCCGCACCTTAGCGAGCACCGGGGAGCTGTTTTTT
>TRBV9|TRBD1|15|TRBJ2-5|few
CASSPTGTVQETQYF
TGTGCCAGCAGCCCCACGGGGACAGTACAAGAGACCCAGTACTTC
>TRBV30|TRBD2|13|TRBJ2-1|.
CAWSSGTYNEQFF
TGTGCCTGGAGCAGCGGGACCTACAATGAGCAGTTCTTC
>TRBV7-2|.|13|TRBJ1-2|few
CASSLAQSYGYTF
TGTGCCAGCAGCTTAGCACAGAGCTATGGCTACACCTTC
>TRBV4-3|TRBD2|16|TRBJ2-7|few
CASSQEASGSSYEQYF
TGCGCCAGCAGCCAAGAAGCAAGCGGGAGCTCCTACGAGCAGTACTTC
>TRBV11-2|.|13|TRBJ2-1|.
CASSLNNYNEQFF
TGTGCCAGCAGTCTAAACAACTACAATGAGCAGTTCTTC
>TRBV5-1|.|16|TRBJ2-2|few
CASSPTPARGTGELFF
TGCGCCAGCAGCCCCACACCAGCGAGGGGCACCGGGGAGCTGTTTTTT
>TRBV5-1|.|13|TRBJ2-7|many
CASRAGSSYEQYF
TGCGCCAGCAGGGCCGGGAGCTCCTACGAGCAGTACTTC
>TRBV6-2/TRBV6-3|TRBD2|16|TRBJ2-1|few
CASSYFGSGRAQQPFF
TGTGCCAGCAGTTATTTTGGTAGCGGGAGGGCCCAACAACCGTTCTTC